The entry below gives a single T cell receptor (beta chain) sequence along with its context. The antigen remains undetermined. The treatment is: around 19 received Ad26.COV2.S at low or high dose, single or two shots; several received placebo; per-sample allocation not given. It was on day 63 after the first vaccine or placebo injection that samples were taken. This entry is derived from a study of Ad26.COV2.S vaccination and SARS-CoV-2 variants. Study-level information: The donor was enrolled in the Ad26.COV2.S arm of the COV1001 trial. The study, taken as a whole, reports: Researchers cautioned that TCR breadth and depth analyses may have underestimated total T cell responses.

The V end lost 4 bases, the J end lost 5 bases, and 14 bases lay between the germline ends. Germline V gene data show CDR1 as GTSNPN and CDR2 as SVGIG (reference sequence). This CDR3 comprises 14 residues. The data were produced by immunoSEQ multiplex PCR, yet TCRdb's version contains in-frame clones alone and is incomplete. The sample holds about 350,000 clones, approximately 85% seen once. Specimen: peripheral blood, collected in a trial of Ad26.COV2.S vaccine versus placebo. The rearrangement uses TRBV30 and TRBJ1-4, with D hard to call. This receptor was identified in a person between 18 and 65 years old who received the Ad26.COV2.S COVID-19 vaccine or a placebo. This chain's CDR3 is CAWNGAQSNEKLFF. In DNA, the CDR3 is TGTGCCTGGAATGGAGCCCAGTCGAATGAAAAACTGTTTTTT.